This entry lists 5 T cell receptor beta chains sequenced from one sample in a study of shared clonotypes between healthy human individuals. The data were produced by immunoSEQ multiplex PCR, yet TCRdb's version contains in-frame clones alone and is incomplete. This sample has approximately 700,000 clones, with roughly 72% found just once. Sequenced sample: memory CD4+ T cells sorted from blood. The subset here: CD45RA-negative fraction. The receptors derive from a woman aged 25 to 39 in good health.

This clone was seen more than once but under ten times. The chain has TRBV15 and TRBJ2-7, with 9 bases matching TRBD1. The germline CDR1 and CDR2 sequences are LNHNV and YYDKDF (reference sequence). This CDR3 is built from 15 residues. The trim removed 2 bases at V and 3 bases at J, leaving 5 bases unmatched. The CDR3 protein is CATSRITGGRYEQYF. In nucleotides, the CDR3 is TGTGCCACCAGCAGAATTACAGGGGGCCGCTACGAGCAGTACTTC.

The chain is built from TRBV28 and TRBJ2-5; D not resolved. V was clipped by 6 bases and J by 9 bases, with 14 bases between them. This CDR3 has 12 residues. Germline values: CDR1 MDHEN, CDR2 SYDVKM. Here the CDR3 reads CASSLVAGSQYF. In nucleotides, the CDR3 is TGTGCCAGCAGCCTAGTTGCCGGATCCCAGTACTTC.

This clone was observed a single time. The CDR3 spells CASSLRAPQGGELFF. The CDR3 nucleotides read TGTGCCAGCAGTCTCCGGGCCCCCCAGGGCGGGGAGCTGTTTTTT. V and J are TRBV2 and TRBJ2-2; weak D call: TRBD1 (5 bases). The CDR3 sequence is 15 residues long. V lost 5 bases, J lost 7 bases, and 17 bases lay in between. The germline V gene has CDR1 SNHLY and CDR2 FYNNEI.

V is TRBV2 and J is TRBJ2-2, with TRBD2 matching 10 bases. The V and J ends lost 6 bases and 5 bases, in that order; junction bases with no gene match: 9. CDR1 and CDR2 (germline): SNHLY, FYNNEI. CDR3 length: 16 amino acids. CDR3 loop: CASRPGISGRTGELFF. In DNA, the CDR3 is TGTGCCAGCAGACCGGGGATTAGCGGGAGGACCGGGGAGCTGTTTTTT.

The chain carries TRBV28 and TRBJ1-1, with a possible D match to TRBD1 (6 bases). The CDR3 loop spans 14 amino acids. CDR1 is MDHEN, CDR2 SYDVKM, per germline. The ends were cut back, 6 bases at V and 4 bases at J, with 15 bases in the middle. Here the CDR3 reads CASRRGVLGTEAFF. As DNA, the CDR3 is TGTGCCAGCAGAAGGGGGGTCCTGGGCACTGAAGCTTTCTTT.